This TCR beta chain was profiled in a study of T cells in Graves' hyperthyroidism and ophthalmopathy. As regards this clonotype: Its antigen is undetermined.

This CDR3 contains 12 residues. V dropped 2 bases and J dropped 5 bases, with 10 bases sitting between them. The germline V gene encodes CDR1 GTSNPN and CDR2 SVGIG (reference sequence). RNA transcripts provided the source from which TCR beta CDR3 regions were amplified. When the TCR CDR3 underwent first-round RT-PCR, the HTBI primer set was used. TCRdb fed the multiplex PCR reads into MiXCR, producing one record per CDR3 protein. The sample has hundreds of thousands of distinct CDR3 sequences, around 15% seen once; the top ten hold roughly a tenth. Patients with uncontrolled infections, other autoimmune diseases, pregnancy or lactation were excluded. Each diagnosis drew on symptoms, thyroxine, TRAb, thyroid ultrasound and orbital computed tomography findings. Findings of the study overall: Median prediction lead before ophthalmopathy onset was 5.5 to 7 months with the model. From stable hyperthyroidism, ophthalmopathy was separated by a 13 V-J model.

The TCR originated in a woman in her late teens or twenties with Graves' hyperthyroidism. The sequencing input was blood. The V and J genes are TRBV30 and TRBJ2-7; D unclear. CDR3 DNA sequence: TGTGCCTGGAGTCCCCTGGGCGACGAGCAGTACTTC. It translates to CAWSPLGDEQYF.